This T cell receptor beta chain stems from a study of regulatory T cells in long-lasting Graves disease (dated by TCRdb to about 2021). Regarding the complete study: Newly diagnosed Graves' disease patients had taken antithyroid drugs for less than 3 months. This study used TCR sequencing and RNA sequencing of peripheral blood to compare persistent Graves' disease patients against newly diagnosed Graves' disease patients. The study was conducted in China and was registered as a clinical trial. A total of roughly 35 samples underwent TCR sequencing: 13 from persistent and some 20 from newly diagnosed Graves' disease patients. Overall results and qualifications from the work: Persistent Graves' disease patients showed lower TCR Shannon entropy and fewer highly expanded clones than newly diagnosed patients, suggesting clonal expansion. A larger number of public clonotypes was shared among persistent patients (approximately 3,000) than among newly diagnosed patients (more than 850). Only peripheral blood was studied, because thyroid tissue, the primary lesion, was inaccessible. As a limitation, the authors acknowledged that the small sample size may reduce accuracy. Preferential use of TRBV28, TRBJ1-2 and TRBJ2-5 was observed in persistent disease, whereas TRBV20-1 and TRBJ2-1 were favored in newly diagnosed disease. Sequencing and analysis were limited to the TCR beta chain.

Library preparation was by multiplex PCR. Sequencing took place on an Illumina HiSeq 4000. iRepertoire HTBI primers and Arm-PCR amplification of CDR3 regions were used to construct TCR beta libraries. Gel purification was performed on PCR products prior to sequencing. Under the source paper's analysis protocol: Gene usage analysis of CDR3 amino acid clonotypes relied on the roughly 58 TRBV and 15 or so TRBJ segments identified across samples. COPE and FqMerger were used to merge the filtered high-quality paired reads into contigs. BLAST was used to align contigs to IMGT TRBV, TRBD and TRBJ reference genes, with CDR3 defined following IMGT. Any clonotype with a frequency above 0.1% was counted as a highly expanded clone. Shannon entropy served as the measure of repertoire diversity, while the Gini coefficient captured V-J evenness. Clonotypes shared by more than one individual were considered public. TCRdb reanalyzed the raw reads on its own, using fastp at Q25 for trimming and MiXCR for clone calling, and kept in-frame beta chains. Each entry merges the rows of one CDR3 protein and shows their most common DNA and genes. TCRdb assigned the V and J calls; the authors' analysis was not used. The sample yields some 240,000 distinct CDR3 sequences; roughly 18% were counted once. About 10% of the sample is taken by the ten largest.

Trimmed from V: 4 bases; trimmed from J: 6 bases; junction bases lacking a gene match: 9. Including cysteine and phenylalanine, the CDR3 has 14 amino acids. Only CDR3 DNA is held: 42 bases, read in frame from base 1. CDR1 SGHNT and CDR2 YYREEE are derived from the germline V gene (reference sequence). What the time point label conveys for this sample: newly diagnosed GD, antithyroid drugs for less than 3 months. For both TCR sequencing and RNA sequencing, RNA was extracted from PBMCs using TRIzol. The diagnosis of Graves' disease followed American Thyroid Association guidelines. Patients were recruited from an endocrinology department in Xi'an, China. Each patient gave about 10 milliliters of peripheral blood, collected in an EDTA anticoagulant tube. Ficoll Paque Plus density gradient separation was used to isolate PBMCs, and no further T cell sorting was performed. An Agilent 2100 Bioanalyzer and agarose gel were used to check RNA quality, while a NanoDrop 2000 measured RNA concentration.

As concerns this clonotype: Its antigen remains unidentified. It has no much larger one-base neighbor in the sample; base qualities were not kept.

The sample was also reused in another study, on T cells in Graves' hyperthyroidism and ophthalmopathy. According to the second study: Graves' hyperthyroidism was defined as stable when no progression to ophthalmopathy occurred over 18 months of follow-up. The hyperthyroidism patients were between 18 and 65 years old and newly diagnosed, with a disease duration of less than 2 months. Any patient with an uncontrolled infection, another autoimmune disease, pregnancy or lactation was excluded. Diagnoses were based on clinical symptoms, serum thyroxine and TRAb, thyroid ultrasound and orbital computed tomography. A first-round RT-PCR of the TCR CDR3 used the HTBI primer set with the Qiagen OneStep RT-PCR kit. Blood samples also contained most of the expanded thyroid clonotypes (frequency above 0.001), which suggests that blood repertoires may reflect thyroid immune responses. Ophthalmopathy was separated from stable hyperthyroidism by a 13 V-J signature model, with around 88% sensitivity and roughly 81% specificity obtained in cross-validation and 80%/75% obtained in testing. During validation, the model predicted progression to ophthalmopathy a median of about 6.3 months ahead of onset, with almost 71% sensitivity and under 85% specificity. To identify TCR V-J signatures that set the groups apart, the researchers used a discovery cohort of 100 patients, made up of about 44 with Graves' ophthalmopathy and some 56 with stable Graves' hyperthyroidism. An independent validation cohort of about 20 hyperthyroidism patients and 15 or so patients who later progressed to ophthalmopathy tested prospective prediction of ophthalmopathy. The 100 or so discovery patients were randomly divided into training and test sets at a 7:3 ratio. In roughly six Graves' hyperthyroidism patients, the study also compared T-cell repertoires from thyroid tissue with T-cell repertoires from blood. After sampling, hyperthyroidism patients received methimazole starting at 30 mg daily, and ophthalmopathy patients received high-dose intravenous methylprednisolone. Libraries were constructed in a second round of multiplex PCR, after which size selection and purification were performed. Paired-end sequencing of the libraries was performed with 100 bp reads on an Illumina HiSeq2000. SOAPnuke was used to process the raw data, throwing out any read that contained adapters or uncalled bases, had a mean Phred below 15, or lacked an exact constant-primer or identifier match. COPE v1.2.5 was used to merge the high-quality paired reads, and each unique nucleotide sequence was defined as a clonotype. Clonotypes were aligned to IMGT TRBV, TRBD and TRBJ reference segments using MiTCR v1.1. The analysis included only V-J combinations with a frequency above 0.0001, which together covered around 99% of the repertoires. A TCS score was defined as the ratio of F50 (clonal expansion) to E x V (chaos), with BLOSUM62-based TCRdist applied between CDR3 peptides within each V-J. Welch's t-statistics and random forest reduced around 510 V-J features to roughly 13, which were used in a naive Bayes classifier (R e1071). Sample size was not statistically predetermined, and blinding of investigators to group allocation was not performed. The paper describes TCR Vbeta CDR3 sequencing of roughly 130 peripheral blood samples, made up of 43 ophthalmopathy patients, approximately 76 hyperthyroidism patients and 17 progressor patients.

This TCR was recovered from a woman under 40 with Graves disease. Donor details come from another sample of the same person, matched by shared clones. The source was peripheral blood mononuclear cells (PBMCs), collected at new diagnosis, from a patient treated with antithyroid drugs. The V and J genes are TRBV5-4 and TRBJ1-1; 7 of the junction bases match TRBD1. The CDR3 reads as follows: CASSPTGIFSEAFF. The DNA sequence is as follows: TGTGCCAGCAGCCCGACAGGGATCTTCTCTGAAGCTTTCTTT.